This TCR beta chain derives from a study of CD8 T cells in Susac syndrome. Reverse transcription of about 0.5 to 1 ug RNA used random hexamers. MiXCR, applied by TCRdb to the immunoSEQ multiplex PCR reads, yields one record per CDR3 protein. The data show approximately 180,000 distinct CDR3 sequences, almost 96% seen once. The sample comprised CD4+ T cells from PBMCs. The source of this sequence is a human donor with multiple sclerosis.

DNA of the CDR3: TGTGCCAGCAGCTTGGGCAGCTACGAGCAGTACTTC. Translated, it gives CASSLGSYEQYF. V usage is TRBV7-9 and J usage is TRBJ2-7; D call uncertain. The germline CDR1 and CDR2 sequences are SEHNR and FQNEAQ (reference sequence). Trimming shortened V by 3 bases and J by 3 bases, and 6 bases separated the two germline ends. This CDR3 region has 12 residues.